The 18 T cell receptor beta chains reported below all come from one sample, sequenced in a study of blood T cell repertoires in COVID-19. Sequencing used immunoSEQ multiplex PCR; TCRdb keeps in-frame clones, though not all of them. This sample has about 220,000 clones, with 82% found just once. Sample: peripheral blood. Receptors originate from a woman aged 80 or older with acute or convalescent COVID-19.

V is TRBV3-1 (or the pseudogene TRBV3-2) and J is TRBJ2-7; a possible D gene is TRBD1 (6 bases). The germline gives CDR1 LGHDT, CDR2 YNNKEL (reference sequence). This CDR3 comprises 15 residues. Trimming stripped 2 bases from V and 2 bases from J, with 13 bases between. CDR3: CASSQSQGQTYEQYF. As DNA, the CDR3 is TGTGCCAGCAGCCAAAGTCAAGGACAGACCTACGAGCAGTACTTC.

This chain joins TRBV6-4 and TRBJ1-5, with D hard to call. The CDR3 sequence is 15 residues long. V lost 0 bases and J lost 4, with 10 bases in between. Germline lookup yields CDR1 MRHNA and CDR2 SNTAGT. CDR3 sequence: CASSDSREENQPQHF. CDR3 coding DNA: TGTGCCAGCAGTGACTCGAGGGAAGAGAATCAGCCCCAGCATTTT.

With respect to this clone: Other nucleotide sequences from this sample produce the same CDR3. The chain carries TRBV5-1 and TRBJ1-3; 8 bases fit TRBD1. The CDR3 runs to 14 residues. V lost 4 bases and J lost 4; bases outside the gene matches: 4. Germline values: CDR1 SGHRS, CDR2 YFSETQ. The CDR3 nucleotides are TGCGCCAGCAGCCCGGACAGGGCCGGAAACACCATATATTTT. It yields the protein CASSPDRAGNTIYF.

There are a few counts of this clone. The genes are TRBV6-4 and TRBJ1-2; D may be TRBD1 (5 bases). The CDR3 spans 15 residues. V lost 2 bases, J lost 5 bases, and 15 bases lay in between. The germline CDR1 and CDR2 sequences are MRHNA and SNTAGT. CDR3 bases: TGTGCCAGCAGTGACCAACCTCAGGGAACTTATGGCTACACCTTC. Amino acid sequence: CASSDQPQGTYGYTF.

The V gene is TRBV19, the J gene TRBJ2-5; 10 nucleotides align to TRBD2. Germline assignment: CDR1 LNHDA and CDR2 SQIVND (reference sequence). This CDR3 comprises 15 residues. With 4 bases clipped from V and 7 bases from J, the junction kept 9 bases outside the gene matches. The DNA for the CDR3 is TGTGCCAGTAGTAATGGACTAGCGGCCTCCGGGACCCAGTACTTC. It codes for CASSNGLAASGTQYF.

This chain links TRBV9 with TRBJ1-2; TRBD1 matches 10 bases. This CDR3 has 14 residues. V shed 4 bases, J shed 4 bases, and the junction held 4 bases outside the gene matches. From germline, CDR1 is SGDLS and CDR2 YYNGEE. In DNA, the CDR3 is TGTGCCAGCAGCCTGACAGGGGGCGGCTATGGCTACACCTTC. This translates into CASSLTGGGYGYTF.

The chain links TRBV28 to TRBJ1-5; weak D call: TRBD1 (6 bases). This CDR3 has 15 residues. V was cut by 5 bases and J by 1 base, with 12 bases left in between. The V gene's germline CDR1 is MDHEN and CDR2 SYDVKM. In DNA, the CDR3 is TGTGCCAGCAGTGCGGGAGACAGGAGCAATCAGCCCCAGCATTTT. Its translation is CASSAGDRSNQPQHF.

The chain combines TRBV19 with TRBJ1-4; no firm D call. In germline, CDR1 is LNHDA, CDR2 SQIVND (reference sequence). V lost 2 bases, J lost 4 bases, and 11 bases lay in between. This CDR3 comprises 15 residues. The CDR3 bases are TGTGCCAGTAGTATATCCCAGAGACATAATGAAAAACTGTTTTTT. Encoded protein: CASSISQRHNEKLFF.

The chain recombines TRBV7-8 with TRBJ2-3; the match to TRBD2 covers 9 bases. V was clipped by 5 bases and J by 6 bases; unmatched bases: 12. The germline CDR1 and CDR2 sequences are SGHVS and FQNEAQ. The CDR3 is made up of 16 amino acids. This chain's CDR3 is CASSPGAAGGRDTQYF. The CDR3 nucleotides read TGTGCCAGCAGCCCCGGCGCGGCGGGGGGGCGGGATACGCAGTATTTT.

CDR3: CASSQGTGDGYTF. The CDR3, as DNA: TGCGCCAGCAGCCAAGGGACAGGGGATGGCTACACCTTC. The gene calls are TRBV4-1 and TRBJ1-2, with 9 bases identical to TRBD1. V lost 1 base and J lost 6; bases outside the gene matches: 0. Per the germline V gene, CDR1 is MGHRA and CDR2 is YSYEKL. The CDR3 spans 13 residues.

This chain links TRBV7-3 with TRBJ1-6; D uncertain. The CDR3 has 14 residues. Trimming pared 5 bases from V and 8 bases from J, leaving 13 bases between. CDR1 and CDR2 from the germline V gene are SGHTA and FQGTGA. The CDR3 sequence: CASSRTAGDSPLHF. The CDR3, as DNA: TGTGCCAGCAGCCGAACGGCCGGGGATTCACCCCTCCACTTT.

This chain uses TRBV3-1 (or the pseudogene TRBV3-2) with TRBJ1-2; 9 bases fit TRBD1. The J segment lost 1 base and the V segment lost 1 base, leaving 10 bases of the junction unmatched. The CDR3 is made up of 18 amino acids. Germline V gene data show CDR1 as LGHDT and CDR2 as YNNKEL (reference sequence). The CDR3 protein is CASSQAAGTGSRNYGYTF. The CDR3 DNA reads as TGTGCCAGCAGCCAAGCCGCCGGGACAGGGTCCCGTAACTATGGCTACACCTTC.

The chain links TRBV7-2 to TRBJ1-2; 9 bases line up with TRBD1. Per germline, CDR1 SGHTA and CDR2 FQGNSA. The V gene end was trimmed by 5 bases and the J gene end by 4 bases; junction bases not matched to a gene: 5. The CDR3 spans 14 residues. The CDR3 loop reads CASSPTGQGYGYTF. CDR3 bases: TGTGCCAGCAGCCCTACGGGACAGGGCTATGGCTACACCTTC.

The CDR3 spells CSARSRGTGFF. CDR3 sequence (DNA): TGCAGTGCTAGATCCAGGGGGACTGGGTTTTTT. The V call is TRBV20-1, the J call TRBJ1-4; TRBD1 aligns across 7 bases. CDR1 DFQATT and CDR2 SNEGSKA come from the germline V gene (reference sequence). Germline trimming cut 2 bases from V and 16 bases from J; bases unmatched to any gene: 7. The CDR3 has 11 amino acids.

The chain is built from TRBV30 and TRBJ1-3; D ambiguous. Trimming left V 0 bases short and J 6 bases short, with 6 bases between. In germline, CDR1 is GTSNPN, CDR2 SVGIG (reference sequence). This CDR3 region has 12 residues. The CDR3 nucleotides read TGTGCCTGGAGTGTACAAATAAACACCATATATTTT. Residues: CAWSVQINTIYF. Supplemented by reference TRBV30 and TRBJ1-3, the full variable domain reads SQTIHQWPATLVQPVGSPLSLECTVEGTSNPNLYWYRQAAGRGLQLLFYSVGIGQISSEVPQNLSASRPQDRQFILSSKKLLLSDSGFYLCAWSVQINTIYFGEGSWLTVV.

This CDR3 is CASSFRGNNSPLHF. The CDR3 nucleotides are TGTGCCAGCAGTTTCCGAGGAAATAATTCACCCCTCCACTTT. V is TRBV28 and J is TRBJ1-6; D is unclear. Trimming cost V 3 bases and J 5 bases, with 8 bases left between them. Germline CDR1 reads MDHEN; CDR2 reads SYDVKM. The CDR3 has 14 residues.

The rearrangement joins TRBV7-6 to TRBJ1-1, with a tentative D call TRBD1 (5 bases). The CDR3 contains 13 residues. Germline lookup yields CDR1 SGHVS and CDR2 FNYEAQ. Trimming took off 5 bases at V and 4 bases at J, with 11 bases between the two ends. The DNA of the CDR3 is TGTGCCAGCAGCCTTCCGGGGGGCACTGAAGCTTTCTTT. It yields the protein CASSLPGGTEAFF.

V and J are TRBV7-2 and TRBJ2-1; weak D call: TRBD2 (6 bases). This CDR3 is built from 15 residues. Germline CDR1 is SGHTA and CDR2 is FQGNSA. V lost 1 base and J lost 11, with 18 bases in between. CDR3 residues: CASSLGGDSAAQQFF. The CDR3 bases are TGTGCCAGCAGCTTAGGGGGGGATTCAGCAGCCCAGCAGTTCTTC.